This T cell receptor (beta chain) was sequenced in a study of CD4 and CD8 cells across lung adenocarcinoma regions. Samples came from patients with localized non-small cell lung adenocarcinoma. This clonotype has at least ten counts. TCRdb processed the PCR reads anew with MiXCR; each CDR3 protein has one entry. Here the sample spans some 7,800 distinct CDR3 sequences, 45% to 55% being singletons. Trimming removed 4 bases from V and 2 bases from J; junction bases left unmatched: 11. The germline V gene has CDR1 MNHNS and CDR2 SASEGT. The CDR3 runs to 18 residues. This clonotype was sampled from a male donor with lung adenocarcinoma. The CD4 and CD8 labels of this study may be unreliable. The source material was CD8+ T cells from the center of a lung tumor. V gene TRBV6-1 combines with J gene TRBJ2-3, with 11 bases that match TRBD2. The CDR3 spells CASSATSGAPILTDTQYF. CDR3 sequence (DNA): TGTGCCAGCAGTGCGACTAGCGGGGCACCCATACTCACAGATACGCAGTATTTT.